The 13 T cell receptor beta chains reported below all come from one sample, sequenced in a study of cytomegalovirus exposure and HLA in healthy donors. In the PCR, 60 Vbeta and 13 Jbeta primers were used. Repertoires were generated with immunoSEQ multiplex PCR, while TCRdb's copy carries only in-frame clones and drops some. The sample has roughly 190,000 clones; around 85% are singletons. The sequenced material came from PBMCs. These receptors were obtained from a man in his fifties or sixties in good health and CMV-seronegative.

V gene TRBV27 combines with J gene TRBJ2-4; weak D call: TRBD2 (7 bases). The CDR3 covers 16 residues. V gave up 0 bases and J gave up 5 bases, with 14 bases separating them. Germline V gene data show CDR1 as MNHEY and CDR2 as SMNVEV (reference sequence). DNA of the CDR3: TGTGCCAGCAGTTTATCGGGGGGGCGGCCCGAAAACATTCAGTACTTC. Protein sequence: CASSLSGGRPENIQYF.

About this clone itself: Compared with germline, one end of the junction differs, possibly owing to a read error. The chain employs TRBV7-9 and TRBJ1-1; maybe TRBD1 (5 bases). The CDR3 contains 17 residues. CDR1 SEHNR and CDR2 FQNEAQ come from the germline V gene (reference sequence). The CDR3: CSSSLPQGLEPGTEAFF. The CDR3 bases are TGTTCCAGCAGCTTACCTCAGGGACTAGAACCAGGGACTGAAGCTTTCTTT.

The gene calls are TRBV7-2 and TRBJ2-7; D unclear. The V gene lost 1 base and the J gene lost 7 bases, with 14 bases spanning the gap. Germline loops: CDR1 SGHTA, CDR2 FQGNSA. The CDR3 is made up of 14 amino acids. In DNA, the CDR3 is TGTGCCAGCAGCTTAGGGCAGGAATATAGAGAGCAGTACTTC. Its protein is CASSLGQEYREQYF.

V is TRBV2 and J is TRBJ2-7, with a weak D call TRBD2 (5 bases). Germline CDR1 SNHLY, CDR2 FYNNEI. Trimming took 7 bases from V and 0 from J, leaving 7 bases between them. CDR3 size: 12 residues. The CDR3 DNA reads TGTGCCAGCACGGCGGGCTCCTACGAGCAGTACTTC. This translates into CASTAGSYEQYF.

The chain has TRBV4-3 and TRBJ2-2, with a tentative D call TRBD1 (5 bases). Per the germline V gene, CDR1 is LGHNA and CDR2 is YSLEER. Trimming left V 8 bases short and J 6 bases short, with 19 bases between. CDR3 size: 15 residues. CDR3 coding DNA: TGCGCCAGCGCCGCCGTGGCAGGGTATTCCGGGGAGCTGTTTTTT. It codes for CASAAVAGYSGELFF.

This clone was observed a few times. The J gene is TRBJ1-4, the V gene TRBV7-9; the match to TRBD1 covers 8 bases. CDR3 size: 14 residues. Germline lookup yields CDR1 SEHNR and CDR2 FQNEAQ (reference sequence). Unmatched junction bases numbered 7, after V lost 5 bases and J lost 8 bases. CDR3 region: CASSTTGAKEKLFF. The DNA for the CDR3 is TGTGCCAGCAGCACGACAGGGGCCAAGGAAAAACTGTTTTTT.

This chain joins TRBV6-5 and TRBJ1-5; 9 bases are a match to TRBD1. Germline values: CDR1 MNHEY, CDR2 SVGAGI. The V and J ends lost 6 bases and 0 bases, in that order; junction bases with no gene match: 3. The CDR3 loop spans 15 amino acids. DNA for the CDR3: TGTGCCAGCAGCCGGACAGGGGTTAGCAATCAGCCCCAGCATTTT. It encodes CASSRTGVSNQPQHF.

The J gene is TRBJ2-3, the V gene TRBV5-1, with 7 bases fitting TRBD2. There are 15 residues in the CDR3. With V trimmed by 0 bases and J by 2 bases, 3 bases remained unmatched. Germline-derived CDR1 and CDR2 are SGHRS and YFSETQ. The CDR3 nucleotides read TGCGCCAGCAGCTTGGAAGCGGGACCCACAGATACGCAGTATTTT. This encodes CASSLEAGPTDTQYF.

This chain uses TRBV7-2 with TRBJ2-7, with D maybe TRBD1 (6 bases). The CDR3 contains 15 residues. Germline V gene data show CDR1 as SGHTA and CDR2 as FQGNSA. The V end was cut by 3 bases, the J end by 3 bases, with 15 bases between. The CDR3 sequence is CASSFLFGQIYEQYF. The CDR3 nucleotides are TGTGCCAGCAGCTTTCTGTTTGGACAGATCTACGAGCAGTACTTC.

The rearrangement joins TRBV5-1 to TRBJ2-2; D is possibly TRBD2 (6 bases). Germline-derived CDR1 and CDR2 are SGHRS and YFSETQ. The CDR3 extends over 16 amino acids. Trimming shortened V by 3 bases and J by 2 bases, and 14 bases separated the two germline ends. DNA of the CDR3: TGCGCCAGCAGCTCGCTAGGACTACTAAACACCGGGGAGCTGTTTTTT. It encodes CASSSLGLLNTGELFF.

CDR3: CASSIDRGGEQYF. CDR3 nucleotides: TGTGCCAGCAGTATTGACAGGGGAGGAGAGCAGTACTTC. The chain carries TRBV7-7 and TRBJ2-7; 8 bases match TRBD1. The ends lost 6 bases at V and 7 bases at J; junction bases unmatched: 8. Germline V CDR1 and CDR2: SSHAT, FNYEAQ (reference sequence). This CDR3 has 13 amino acids.

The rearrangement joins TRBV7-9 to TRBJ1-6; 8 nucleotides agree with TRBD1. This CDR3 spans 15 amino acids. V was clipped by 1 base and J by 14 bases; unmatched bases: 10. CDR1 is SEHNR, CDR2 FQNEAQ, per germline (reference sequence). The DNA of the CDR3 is TGTGCCAGCAGCTTAGGGACCCTATCGGGACAGGCCCTCCACTTT. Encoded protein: CASSLGTLSGQALHF.

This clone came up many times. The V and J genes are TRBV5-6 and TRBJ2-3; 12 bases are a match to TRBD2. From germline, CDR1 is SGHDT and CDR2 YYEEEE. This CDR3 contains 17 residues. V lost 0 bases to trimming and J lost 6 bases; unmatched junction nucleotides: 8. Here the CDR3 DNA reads TGTGCCAGCAGCTTGGCTCGACTAGCGGGGGTGGATGATACGCAGTATTTT. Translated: CASSLARLAGVDDTQYF.